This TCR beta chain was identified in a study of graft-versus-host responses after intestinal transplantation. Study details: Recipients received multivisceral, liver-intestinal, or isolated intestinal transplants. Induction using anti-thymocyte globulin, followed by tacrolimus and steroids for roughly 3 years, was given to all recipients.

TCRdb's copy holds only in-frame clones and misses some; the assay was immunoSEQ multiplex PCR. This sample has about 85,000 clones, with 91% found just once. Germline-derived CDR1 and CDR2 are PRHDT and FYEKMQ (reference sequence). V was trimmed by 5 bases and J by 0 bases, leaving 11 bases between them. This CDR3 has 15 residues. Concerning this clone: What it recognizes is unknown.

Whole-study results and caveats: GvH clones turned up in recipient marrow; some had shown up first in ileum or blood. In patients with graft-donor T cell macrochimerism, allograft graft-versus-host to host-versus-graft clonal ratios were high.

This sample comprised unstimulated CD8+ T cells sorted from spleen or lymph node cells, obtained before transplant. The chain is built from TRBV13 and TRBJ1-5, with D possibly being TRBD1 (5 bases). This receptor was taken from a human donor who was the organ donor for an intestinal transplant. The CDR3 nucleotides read TGTGCCAGCAGCCCGGGACCGTATAGCAATCAGCCCCAGCATTTT. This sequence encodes CASSPGPYSNQPQHF.